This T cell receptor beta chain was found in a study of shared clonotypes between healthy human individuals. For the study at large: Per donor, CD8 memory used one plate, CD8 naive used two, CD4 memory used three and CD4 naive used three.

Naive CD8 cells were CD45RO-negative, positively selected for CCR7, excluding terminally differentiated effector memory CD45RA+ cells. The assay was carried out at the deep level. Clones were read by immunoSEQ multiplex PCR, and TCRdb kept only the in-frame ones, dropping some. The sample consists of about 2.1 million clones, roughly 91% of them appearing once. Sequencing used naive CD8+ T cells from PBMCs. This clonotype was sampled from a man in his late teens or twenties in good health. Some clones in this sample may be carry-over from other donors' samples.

The CDR3 nucleotides are TGTGCCAGCAGCCAAGTGGTCACGGTGAAGTCACCCCTCCACTTT. Encoded protein: CASSQVVTVKSPLHF. The chain employs TRBV4-2 and TRBJ1-6; D remains ambiguous. From germline, CDR1 is LGHNA and CDR2 YNFKEQ. V lost 1 base, J lost 10 bases, and 14 bases lay in between. CDR3 length: 15 amino acids.